The 24 T cell receptor beta chains below come from one sample, sequenced in a study of T cells in Graves' hyperthyroidism and ophthalmopathy. Amplification of TCR beta CDR3 regions was performed using RNA transcripts as template. The HTBI primer set drove a first-round RT-PCR of the TCR CDR3. Using its own MiXCR run on the multiplex PCR reads, TCRdb lists one record per CDR3 protein. The sample yields about 680,000 distinct CDR3 sequences, roughly a third seen once. Material: blood. Every receptor here comes from a woman in her forties with Graves' hyperthyroidism.

The rearrangement links TRBV5-1 to TRBJ1-2; D call uncertain. The CDR3 extends over 14 amino acids. Germline V CDR1 and CDR2: SGHRS, YFSETQ. The V end was cut by 5 bases, the J end by 2 bases, with 13 bases between. CDR3 sequence reads: CASRVLGSNYGYTF. For the CDR3, the DNA is TGCGCCAGCAGAGTGCTGGGGTCCAACTATGGCTACACCTTC.

This rearrangement joins TRBV6-5 to TRBJ2-2; 9 bases match TRBD2. Trimming cost V 6 bases and J 6 bases; bases outside gene matches: 8. The CDR3 covers 15 residues. The V gene's germline CDR1 is MNHEY and CDR2 SVGAGI. In DNA form, the CDR3 reads TGTGCCAGCAGGGCCTTAGCGGGAGTAGCCGGGGAGCTGTTTTTT. This codes for CASRALAGVAGELFF.

V is TRBV7-8 and J is TRBJ1-6; weak D call: TRBD1 (5 bases). This CDR3 region has 14 residues. The V gene's germline CDR1 is SGHVS and CDR2 FQNEAQ. The V end lost 3 bases, the J end lost 7 bases, and 10 bases lay between the germline ends. Here the CDR3 DNA reads TGTGCCAGCAGCTTTGACAGCCGAAATTCACCCCTCCACTTT. This gives the protein CASSFDSRNSPLHF.

This clonotype came up a few times. The chain carries TRBV11-2 and TRBJ1-6; D may be TRBD1 (5 bases). This CDR3 has 16 amino acids. Trimming took 2 bases from V and 11 from J, leaving 19 bases between them. Looked up from germline, CDR1 is SGHAT and CDR2 is FQNNGV. The CDR3 sequence: CASSLYPVRTLPPLHF. For the CDR3, the DNA is TGTGCCAGCAGCTTATACCCTGTCCGGACATTGCCACCCCTCCACTTT.

To note about this clonotype: A much larger clone lies a single base off, so this may be a read error. The chain has TRBV2 and TRBJ2-7; 8 nucleotides line up with TRBD2. This CDR3 has 15 amino acids. In germline, CDR1 is SNHLY, CDR2 FYNNEI. Trimming took 4 bases from V and 2 from J; bases not matched to a gene: 7. CDR3 residues: CASSAGRGAPYEQYF. CDR3 bases: TGTGCCAGCAGTGCAGGGCGGGGGGCTCCCTACGAGCAGTACTTC. Full variable domain (rest looked up from reference TRBV2 and TRBJ2-7): EPEVTQTPSHQVTQMGQEVILRCVPISNHLYFYWYRQILGQKVEFLVSFYNNEISEKSEIFDDQFSVERPDGSNFTLKIRSTKLEDSAMYFCASSAGRGAPYEQYFGPGTRLTVT.

This clonotype was counted many times. The rearrangement links TRBV7-6 to TRBJ1-2, with a weak D call TRBD1 (6 bases). The V end lost 7 bases, the J end lost 2 bases, and 11 bases lay between the germline ends. The germline gives CDR1 SGHVS, CDR2 FNYEAQ. This CDR3 is built from 13 residues. The DNA of the CDR3 is TGTGCCAGCACGCCAGGGGCAAACTATGGCTACACCTTC. Its translation: CASTPGANYGYTF.

The rearrangement links TRBV12-3 or TRBV12-4 to TRBJ1-1, with D uncertain. V lost 1 base to trimming and J lost 3 bases, with 9 bases between them. The CDR3 is 14 residues long. The CDR3 is CASSLGLGYTEAFF. In DNA form, the CDR3 reads TGTGCCAGCAGTTTAGGTCTCGGCTACACTGAAGCTTTCTTT.

Concerning this clonotype: One end of the junction is discordant with germline, which a read error may explain. The J gene is TRBJ1-1, the V gene TRBV6-4; no clear D. The length of the CDR3 is 13 residues. Germline CDR1 MRHNA, CDR2 SNTAGT. CDR3 sequence reads: CASSGSGSSWRVF. The CDR3 DNA is TGTGCCAGCAGTGGCTCGGGCAGCTCTTGGCGGGTCTTT.

There are many counts of this clonotype. The chain uses TRBV19 and TRBJ2-7; 7 bases fit TRBD1. The CDR3 has 13 residues. Germline assignment: CDR1 LNHDA and CDR2 SQIVND (reference sequence). With 5 bases clipped from V and 6 bases from J, the junction kept 7 bases outside the gene matches. The CDR3 is CASSVDRASEQYF. CDR3 nucleotides: TGTGCCAGTAGTGTCGACAGGGCCTCCGAGCAGTACTTC.

The gene calls are TRBV27 and TRBJ2-5; perhaps TRBD2 as D (6 bases). The ends were cut back, 6 bases at V and 3 bases at J, with 11 bases in the middle. Germline-derived CDR1 and CDR2 are MNHEY and SMNVEV (reference sequence). This CDR3 has 13 residues. CDR3 loop: CASRGRREETQYF. The CDR3 DNA sequence: TGTGCCAGCAGGGGACGGAGGGAAGAGACCCAGTACTTC.

The table lists this clonotype with a few counts. The gene calls are TRBV12-3 or TRBV12-4 and TRBJ2-2; TRBD1 matches at 7 bases. V shed 7 bases, J shed 1 base, and the junction held 6 bases outside the gene matches. CDR3 length equals 15 residues. CDR3 residues: CASIIRTGNTGELFF. CDR3 DNA: TGTGCCAGCATAATCAGGACAGGGAACACCGGGGAGCTGTTTTTT.

The chain carries TRBV25-1 and TRBJ1-6; TRBD1 agrees at 10 bases. Per the germline V gene, CDR1 is MGHDK and CDR2 is SYGVNS. The CDR3 is 14 residues long. Trimming at V came to 4 bases and at J to 10 bases, leaving 4 bases not matched to a gene. CDR3 sequence reads: CASSAGTGESPLHF. CDR3 bases: TGTGCCAGCAGTGCGGGGACAGGGGAATCACCCCTCCACTTT.

CDR3 coding DNA: TGTGCCACCTCTCCCCGGGGGACAGGGTCGACTGAAGCTTTCTTT. It specifies CATSPRGTGSTEAFF. The chain uses TRBV6-2 or TRBV6-3 and TRBJ1-1; 9 bases match TRBD1. Germline V gives CDR1 MNHEY, CDR2 SVGEGT. The V gene end was trimmed by 10 bases and the J gene end by 5 bases; junction bases not matched to a gene: 14. CDR3 length: 15 residues.

Remarks on this clonotype: The junction does not match germline at one end; this may be a read error. This chain connects TRBV5-4 to TRBJ2-7; the D gene is possibly TRBD2 (6 bases). The CDR3 sequence is 16 residues long. The germline V gene encodes CDR1 SGHNT and CDR2 YYREEE (reference sequence). The CDR3 nucleotides read TGCGCCAGCAGCCAAGACTCTCTCGGGGGAGCCTACGAGCAGTACTTC. It encodes CASSQDSLGGAYEQYF.

The rearrangement uses TRBV20-1 and TRBJ2-7, with D perhaps being TRBD1 or TRBD2 (5 bases each). V was shortened by 3 bases and J by 6 bases, with 18 bases between the two germline ends. This CDR3 is 14 amino acids long. CDR1 and CDR2 (germline): DFQATT, SNEGSKA (reference sequence). CDR3 DNA: TGCAGTGCTAGTCTCCGGGACCCTGGGGCCGAGCAGTACTTC. Translated, it gives CSASLRDPGAEQYF.

The chain couples TRBV7-9 to TRBJ1-4; 7 nucleotides agree with TRBD1. Germline CDR1 reads SEHNR; CDR2 reads FQNEAQ (reference sequence). The V segment lost 4 bases and the J segment 6 bases; nucleotides outside the gene matches: 5. This CDR3 spans 14 amino acids. CDR3 sequence: CASSSAGTDEKLFF. In DNA, the CDR3 is TGTGCCAGCAGCTCAGCCGGGACAGATGAAAAACTGTTTTTT.

In regard to this clonotype: Just one base apart from a much larger clone, this may be a read error. The V and J genes are TRBV20-1 and TRBJ2-5; 8 bases fit TRBD2. The CDR3 has 13 residues. After removal of 3 bases from V and 1 base from J, the junction contained 1 base not matched to a gene. Per the germline V gene, CDR1 is DFQATT and CDR2 is SNEGSKA (reference sequence). CDR3 amino acids: CSASGGVQETQYF. In DNA form, the CDR3 reads TGCAGTGCTAGCGGGGGGGTCCAAGAGACCCAGTACTTC.

This clonotype was seen at least ten times. This chain joins TRBV7-9 and TRBJ1-1, with TRBD1 matching over 9 bases. Germline V gives CDR1 SEHNR, CDR2 FQNEAQ (reference sequence). Trimming at V came to 4 bases and at J to 4 bases, leaving 4 bases not matched to a gene. The CDR3 sequence is 14 residues long. As DNA, the CDR3 is TGTGCCAGCAGCTGGGGGGACAGGGCCACTGAAGCTTTCTTT. Translating gives CASSWGDRATEAFF.

This clonotype came up many times. V and J are TRBV25-1 and TRBJ2-7, with D perhaps TRBD2 (5 bases). The germline V gene has CDR1 MGHDK and CDR2 SYGVNS. The ends were cut back, 3 bases at V and 0 bases at J, with 12 bases in the middle. The CDR3 runs 15 residues. CDR3 sequence: CASSETTRGSYEQYF. The CDR3 DNA follows: TGTGCCAGCAGTGAGACTACCCGGGGCTCCTACGAGCAGTACTTC.

This clonotype was seen at least ten times. This rearrangement joins TRBV7-2 to TRBJ1-5; no firm D call. CDR1 is SGHTA, CDR2 FQGNSA, per germline. The CDR3 runs 13 residues. Trimming took 1 base from V and 3 from J, leaving 4 bases between them. CDR3 region: CASSLVSNQPQHF. The CDR3 nucleotides are TGTGCCAGCAGCTTAGTCTCCAATCAGCCCCAGCATTTT.

The chain employs TRBV2 and TRBJ2-7; 9 bases fit TRBD2. J gave up 0 bases and V 6 bases, and 12 bases lay outside the gene matches. This CDR3 comprises 17 residues. The germline CDR1 and CDR2 sequences are SNHLY and FYNNEI. As DNA, the CDR3 is TGTGCCAGCAGCTTGACCGGGCTAGCGGGGATCTCCTACGAGCAGTACTTC. It yields the protein CASSLTGLAGISYEQYF.

The chain joins TRBV20-1 to TRBJ1-2; possibly TRBD1 for D (5 bases). V was pared by 6 bases and J by 7 bases, with 12 bases between. The CDR3 has 11 amino acids. CDR1 and CDR2 from the germline V gene are DFQATT and SNEGSKA (reference sequence). CDR3 nucleotides: TGCAGTGCCCCGGGCGGGGGTGGCTACACCTTC. Protein sequence: CSAPGGGGYTF.

The V call is TRBV20-1, the J call TRBJ2-5; 10 positions agree with TRBD1. The germline gives CDR1 DFQATT, CDR2 SNEGSKA (reference sequence). The CDR3 is 13 amino acids. With 6 bases clipped from V and 5 bases from J, the junction kept 6 bases outside the gene matches. The CDR3 spells CSAKTGGEETQYF. In DNA form, the CDR3 reads TGCAGTGCGAAGACAGGGGGCGAGGAGACCCAGTACTTC.

The rearrangement uses TRBV19 and TRBJ1-5; TRBD1 matches at 8 bases. Losses at the gene ends were 7 bases for V and 7 bases for J; bases not matched to a gene: 9. This CDR3 is 14 amino acids long. CDR1 is LNHDA and CDR2 is SQIVND in the germline V gene (reference sequence). CDR3 residues: CASILTGGGQPQHF. CDR3 nucleotide sequence: TGTGCCAGTATCCTTACAGGGGGGGGGCAGCCCCAGCATTTT.